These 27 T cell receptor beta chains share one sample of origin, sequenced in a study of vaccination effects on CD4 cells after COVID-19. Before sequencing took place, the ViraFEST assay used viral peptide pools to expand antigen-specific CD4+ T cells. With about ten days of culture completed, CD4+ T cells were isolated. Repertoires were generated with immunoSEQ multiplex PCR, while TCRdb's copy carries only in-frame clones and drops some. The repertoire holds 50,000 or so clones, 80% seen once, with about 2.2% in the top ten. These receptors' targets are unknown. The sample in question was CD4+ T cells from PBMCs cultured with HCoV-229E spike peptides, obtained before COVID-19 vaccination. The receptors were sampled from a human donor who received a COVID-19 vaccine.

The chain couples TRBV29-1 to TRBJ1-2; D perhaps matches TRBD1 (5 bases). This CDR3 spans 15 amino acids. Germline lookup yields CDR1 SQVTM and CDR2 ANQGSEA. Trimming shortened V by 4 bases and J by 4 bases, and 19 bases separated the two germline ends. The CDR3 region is CSVGQHKVLGYGYTF. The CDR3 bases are TGCAGCGTTGGACAGCATAAGGTACTGGGCTATGGCTACACCTTC.

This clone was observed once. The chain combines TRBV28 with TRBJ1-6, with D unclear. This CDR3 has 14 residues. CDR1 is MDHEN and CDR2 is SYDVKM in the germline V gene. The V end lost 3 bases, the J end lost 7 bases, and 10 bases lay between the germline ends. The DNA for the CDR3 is TGTGCCAGCAGTTTTCACGGTGTGAATTCACCCCTCCACTTT. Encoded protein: CASSFHGVNSPLHF.

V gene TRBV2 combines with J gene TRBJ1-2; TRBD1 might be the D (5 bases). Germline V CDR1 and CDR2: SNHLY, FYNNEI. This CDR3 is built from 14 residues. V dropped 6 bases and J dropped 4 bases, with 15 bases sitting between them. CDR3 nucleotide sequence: TGTGCCAGCAGCGAGGTGGGGCTGGGCTATGGCTACACCTTC. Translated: CASSEVGLGYGYTF. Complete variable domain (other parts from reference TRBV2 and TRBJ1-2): EPEVTQTPSHQVTQMGQEVILRCVPISNHLYFYWYRQILGQKVEFLVSFYNNEISEKSEIFDDQFSVERPDGSNFTLKIRSTKLEDSAMYFCASSEVGLGYGYTFGSGTRLTVV.

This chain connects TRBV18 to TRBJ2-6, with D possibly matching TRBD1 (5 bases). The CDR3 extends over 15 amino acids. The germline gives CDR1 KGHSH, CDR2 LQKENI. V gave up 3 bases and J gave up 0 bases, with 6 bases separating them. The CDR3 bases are TGTGCCAGCTCACCCGACAGCTCTGGGGCCAACGTCCTGACTTTC. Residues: CASSPDSSGANVLTF. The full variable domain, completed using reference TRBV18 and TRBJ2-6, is NAGVMQNPRHLVRRRGQEARLRCSPMKGHSHVYWYRQLPEEGLKFMVYLQKENIIDESGMPKERFSAEFPKEGPSILRIQQVVRGDSAAYFCASSPDSSGANVLTFGAGSRLTVL.

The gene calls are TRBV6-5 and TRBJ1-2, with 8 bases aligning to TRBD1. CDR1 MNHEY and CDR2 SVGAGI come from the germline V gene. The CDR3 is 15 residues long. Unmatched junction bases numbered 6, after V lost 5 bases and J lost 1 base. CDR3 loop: CASSPGGYGNYGYTF. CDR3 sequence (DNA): TGTGCCAGCAGTCCAGGGGGCTATGGTAACTATGGCTACACCTTC.

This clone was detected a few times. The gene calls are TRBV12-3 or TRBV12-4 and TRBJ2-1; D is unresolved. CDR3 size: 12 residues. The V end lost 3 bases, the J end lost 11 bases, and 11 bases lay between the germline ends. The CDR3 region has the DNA TGTGCCAGCAGTTTCGGTGTGGCGCAGCAGTTCTTC. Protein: CASSFGVAQQFF.

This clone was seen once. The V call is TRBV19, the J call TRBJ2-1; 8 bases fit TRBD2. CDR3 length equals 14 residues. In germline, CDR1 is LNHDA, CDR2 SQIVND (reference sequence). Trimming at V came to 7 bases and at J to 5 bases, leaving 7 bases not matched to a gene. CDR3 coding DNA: TGTGCCAGTACGGTTATAGCGGGGAACAATGAGCAGTTCTTC. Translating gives CASTVIAGNNEQFF.

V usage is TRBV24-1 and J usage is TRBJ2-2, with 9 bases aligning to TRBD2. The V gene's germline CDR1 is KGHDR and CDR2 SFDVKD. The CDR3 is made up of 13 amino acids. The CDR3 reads CATSGLNTGELFF. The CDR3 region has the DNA TGTGCTACTAGCGGGTTGAACACCGGGGAGCTGTTTTTT.

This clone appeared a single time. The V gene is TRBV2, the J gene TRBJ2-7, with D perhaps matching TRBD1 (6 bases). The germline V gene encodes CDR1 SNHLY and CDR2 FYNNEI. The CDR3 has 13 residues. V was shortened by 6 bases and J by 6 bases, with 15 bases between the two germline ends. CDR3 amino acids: CASRVDSQTEQYV. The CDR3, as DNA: TGTGCCAGCAGGGTGGACAGCCAAACCGAGCAGTACGTC.

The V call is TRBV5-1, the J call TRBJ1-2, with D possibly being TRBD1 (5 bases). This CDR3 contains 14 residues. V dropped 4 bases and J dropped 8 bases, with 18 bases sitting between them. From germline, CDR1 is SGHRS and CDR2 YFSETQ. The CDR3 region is CASSRTNEVEGYTF. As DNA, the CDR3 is TGCGCCAGCAGCCGGACAAACGAAGTGGAGGGCTACACCTTC. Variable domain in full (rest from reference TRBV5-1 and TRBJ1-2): KAGVTQTPRYLIKTRGQQVTLSCSPISGHRSVSWYQQTPGQGLQFLFEYFSETQRNKGNFPGRFSGRQFSNSRSEMNVSTLELGDSALYLCASSRTNEVEGYTFGSGTRLTVV.

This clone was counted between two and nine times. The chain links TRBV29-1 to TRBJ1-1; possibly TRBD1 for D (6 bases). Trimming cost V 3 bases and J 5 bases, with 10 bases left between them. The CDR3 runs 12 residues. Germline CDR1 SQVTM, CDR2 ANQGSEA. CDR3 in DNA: TGCAGCGTTGACCCGGGGGCTACTGAAGCTTTCTTT. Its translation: CSVDPGATEAFF.

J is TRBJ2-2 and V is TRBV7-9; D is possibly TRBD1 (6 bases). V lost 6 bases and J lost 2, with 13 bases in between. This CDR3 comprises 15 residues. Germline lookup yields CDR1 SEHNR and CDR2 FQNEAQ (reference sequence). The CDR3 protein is CASRNQGSNTGELFF. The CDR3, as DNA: TGTGCCAGCAGAAATCAGGGGTCTAACACCGGGGAGCTGTTTTTT.

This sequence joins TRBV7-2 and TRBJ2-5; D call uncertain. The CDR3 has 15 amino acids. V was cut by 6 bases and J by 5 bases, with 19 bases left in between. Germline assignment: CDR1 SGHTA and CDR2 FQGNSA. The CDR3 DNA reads TGTGCCAGCAGACCAATTGGACCGTCCCCCGAGACCCAGTACTTC. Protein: CASRPIGPSPETQYF.

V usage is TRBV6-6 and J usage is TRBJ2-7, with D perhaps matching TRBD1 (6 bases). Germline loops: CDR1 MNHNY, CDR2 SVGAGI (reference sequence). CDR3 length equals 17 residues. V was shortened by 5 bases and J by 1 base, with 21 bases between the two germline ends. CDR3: CASSPRMWGPSSYEQYV. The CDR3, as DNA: TGTGCCAGCAGTCCCCGGATGTGGGGGCCAAGTTCCTACGAGCAGTACGTC.

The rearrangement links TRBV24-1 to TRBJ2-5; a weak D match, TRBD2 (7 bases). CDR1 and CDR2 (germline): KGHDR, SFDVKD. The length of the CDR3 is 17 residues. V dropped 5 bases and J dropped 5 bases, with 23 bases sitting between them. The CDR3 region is CATSGILGGDPDETQYF. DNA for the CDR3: TGTGCCACCAGTGGCATTCTAGGGGGGGATCCTGACGAGACCCAGTACTTC.

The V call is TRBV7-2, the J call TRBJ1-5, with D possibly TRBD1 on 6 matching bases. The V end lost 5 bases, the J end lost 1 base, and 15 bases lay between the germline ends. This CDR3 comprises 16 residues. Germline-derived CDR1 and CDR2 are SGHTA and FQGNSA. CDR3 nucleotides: TGTGCCAGCAGCGGACAGACAGAGTACAGCAATCAGCCCCAGCATTTT. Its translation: CASSGQTEYSNQPQHF.

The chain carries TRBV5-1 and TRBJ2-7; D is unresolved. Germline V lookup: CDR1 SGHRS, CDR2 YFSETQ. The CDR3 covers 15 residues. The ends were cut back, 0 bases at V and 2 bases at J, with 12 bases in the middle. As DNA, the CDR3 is TGCGCCAGCAGCTTGGAGCCCCAAAGCACCTACGAGCAGTACGTC. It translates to CASSLEPQSTYEQYV.

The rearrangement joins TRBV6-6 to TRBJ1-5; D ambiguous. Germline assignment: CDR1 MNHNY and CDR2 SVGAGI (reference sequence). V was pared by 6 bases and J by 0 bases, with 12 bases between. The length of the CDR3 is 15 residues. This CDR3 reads CASSLDAYSNQPQHF. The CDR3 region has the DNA TGTGCCAGCAGCCTCGATGCCTATAGCAATCAGCCCCAGCATTTT.

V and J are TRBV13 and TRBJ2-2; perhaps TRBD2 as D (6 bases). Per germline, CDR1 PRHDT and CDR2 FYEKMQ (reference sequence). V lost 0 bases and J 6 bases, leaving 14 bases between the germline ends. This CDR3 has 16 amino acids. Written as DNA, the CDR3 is TGTGCCAGCAGCTTAGGGGAGGGCAAGGCGGCCGGGGAGCTGTTTTTT. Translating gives CASSLGEGKAAGELFF.

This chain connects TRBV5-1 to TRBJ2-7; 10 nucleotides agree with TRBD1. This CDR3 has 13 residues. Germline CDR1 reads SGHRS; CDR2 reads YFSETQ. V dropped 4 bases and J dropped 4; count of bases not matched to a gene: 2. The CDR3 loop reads CASSRDRGYEQYV. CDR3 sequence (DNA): TGCGCCAGCAGCCGGGACAGGGGATACGAGCAGTACGTC.

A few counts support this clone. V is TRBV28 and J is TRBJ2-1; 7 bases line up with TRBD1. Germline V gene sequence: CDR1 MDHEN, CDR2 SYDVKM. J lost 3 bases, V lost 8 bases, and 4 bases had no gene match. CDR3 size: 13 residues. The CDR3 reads CASRRDSYNEQFF. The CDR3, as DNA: TGTGCCAGCCGCCGGGACAGCTACAATGAGCAGTTCTTC.

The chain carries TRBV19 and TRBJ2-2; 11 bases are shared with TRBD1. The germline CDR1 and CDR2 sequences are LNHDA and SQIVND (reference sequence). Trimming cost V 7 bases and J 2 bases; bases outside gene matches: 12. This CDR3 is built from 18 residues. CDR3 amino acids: CASTWPGTGGVNTGELFF. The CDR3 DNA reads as TGTGCCAGTACCTGGCCCGGGACAGGGGGAGTCAACACCGGGGAGCTGTTTTTT.

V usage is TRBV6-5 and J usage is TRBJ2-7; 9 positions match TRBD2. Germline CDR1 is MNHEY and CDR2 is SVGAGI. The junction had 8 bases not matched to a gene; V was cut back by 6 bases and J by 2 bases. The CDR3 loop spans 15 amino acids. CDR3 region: CASRAGTSRTYEQYV. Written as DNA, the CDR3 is TGTGCCAGCAGAGCCGGGACTAGCCGGACCTACGAGCAGTACGTC.

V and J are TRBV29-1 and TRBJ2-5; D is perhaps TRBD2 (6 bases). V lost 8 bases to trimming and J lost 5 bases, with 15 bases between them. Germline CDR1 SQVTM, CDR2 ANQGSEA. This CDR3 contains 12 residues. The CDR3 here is CSTTEGWETQYF. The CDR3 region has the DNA TGCAGCACGACGGAGGGCTGGGAGACCCAGTACTTC.

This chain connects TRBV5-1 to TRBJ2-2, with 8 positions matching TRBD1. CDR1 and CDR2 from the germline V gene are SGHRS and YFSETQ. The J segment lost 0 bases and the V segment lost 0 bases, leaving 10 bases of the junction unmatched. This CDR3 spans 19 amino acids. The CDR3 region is CASSLDQGATLANTGELFF. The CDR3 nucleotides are TGCGCCAGCAGCTTGGATCAGGGGGCAACTTTAGCGAACACCGGGGAGCTGTTTTTT.

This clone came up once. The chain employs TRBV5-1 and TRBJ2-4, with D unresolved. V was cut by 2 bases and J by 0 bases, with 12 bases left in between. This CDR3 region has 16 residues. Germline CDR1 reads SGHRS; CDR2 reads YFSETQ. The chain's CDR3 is CASSLAQPLAKNIQYF. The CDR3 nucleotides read TGCGCCAGCAGCTTAGCGCAGCCACTAGCCAAAAACATTCAGTACTTC.

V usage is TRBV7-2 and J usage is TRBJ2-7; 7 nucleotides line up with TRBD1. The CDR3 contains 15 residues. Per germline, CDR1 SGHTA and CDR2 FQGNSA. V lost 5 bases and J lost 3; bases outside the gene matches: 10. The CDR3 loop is CASSLTPGGFYEQYV. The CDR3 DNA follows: TGTGCCAGCAGCCTCACTCCAGGGGGATTCTACGAGCAGTACGTC.